This T cell receptor (beta chain) was obtained from a study of CD8 T cells in ankylosing spondylitis. TCRdb itself ran the 5' RACE reads through MiXCR, one entry per CDR3 protein. The profile shows a few hundred thousand distinct CDR3 sequences, about 24% of them singletons. The CDR3 length is 14 residues. J gave up 5 bases and V 3 bases, and 3 bases lay outside the gene matches. The clonotype comes from a male donor with ankylosing spondylitis or in good health (not recorded which). The specimen was blood, either unsorted or a sorted T cell fraction (not recorded which). This sequence joins TRBV12-3 or TRBV12-4 and TRBJ1-5; 8 nucleotides line up with TRBD1. The CDR3 loop is CASSLGQDDQPQHF. DNA of the CDR3: TGTGCCAGCAGTTTGGGACAGGATGATCAGCCCCAGCATTTT.